This T cell receptor (beta chain) stems from a study of siplizumab effects on memory and regulatory T cells. General study points: Poor capture below about 10^-5 frequency left most alloreactive clones unmapped to unstimulated subsets. The suppressive capacity of proliferating Tregs from siplizumab cultures remained unconfirmed. Treatment with siplizumab left mappable alloreactive CD4+ clones averaging roughly 70% Treg-derived, compared with around 29% in controls.

The V gene lost 0 bases and the J gene lost 2 bases, with 17 bases spanning the gap. The length of the CDR3 is 17 residues. Germline CDR1 is SGHVS and CDR2 is FNYEAQ. This clone was counted a single time. Antigen unknown. In each sample, approximately 100,000 TCR templates were assayed. TCRdb keeps only in-frame clones here, not all; method: immunoSEQ multiplex PCR. The sample shows roughly 120,000 clones, 90% to 95% of them seen only once. This receptor was obtained from a human donor in good health. This chain links TRBV7-6 with TRBJ2-7, with TRBD1 as a possible D gene (5 bases). The sample was non-Treg CD4+ T cells sorted from blood. The CDR3 region is CASSLASGGQRTYEQYF. The CDR3 DNA follows: TGTGCCAGCAGCTTAGCGTCCGGCGGACAAAGAACCTACGAGCAGTACTTC. Drawing the rest from reference TRBV7-6 and TRBJ2-7, the complete variable domain is GAGVSQSPRYKVTKRGQDVALRCDPISGHVSLYWYRQALGQGPEFLTYFNYEAQQDKSGLPNDRFSAERPEGSISTLTIQRTEQRDSAMYRCASSLASGGQRTYEQYFGPGTRLTVT.